This TCR beta chain emerged from a study of shared clonotypes between healthy human individuals (TCRdb year 2020). Study-wide context: Three men and two women, aged 18 to 49 years, made up the cohort. Leukapheresis yielded between about 0.94 and 10 billion PBMCs per donor. To estimate repertoire size and how much clonotypes are shared between individuals, the study performed deep sequencing of blood TCR repertoires from 4 to 6 healthy adults. Libraries were prepared and TCR repertoires were sequenced by different laboratories using diverse techniques, in order to increase sequencing depth and limit assay-specific biases. Per donor, three plates each were used for CD4 naive and CD4 memory, two for CD8 naive, and one for CD8 memory.

Using the deep immunoSEQ assay, multiplex PCR amplified TCR CDR3 regions from genomic DNA. Extracted genomic DNA from each cell subset was distributed evenly across all wells of several immunoSEQ 96-well plates, and each plate was treated as a replicate. For sorted subsets, 150 to 200 ng genomic DNA, equal to 30,000 or so T cell genomes, was loaded into each replicate PCR. Purified libraries were quantified with a Qubit 3.0 fluorometer, sized on a Bioanalyzer 2100, and re-quantified with the KAPA Library Quantification kit. Each immunoSEQ 96-well plate was sequenced on its own single-read 150-cycle Illumina NextSeq 550 flow cell. Regarding the original processing steps: Because the immunoSEQ output included only junctional sequences and no quality scores, the filtering could not be the same as the filtering used for full-length reads. Sequences were annotated with PyIR, a Python wrapper for IgBLAST v1.9, using IMGT germline references to assign V/J genes and CDR3. Any read was removed if the V/J assignment was weak (E-value above 1e-6), the CDR3 was missing, or the read contained stop codons, out-of-frame junctions, or ambiguous translated residues. V3J clonotypes were defined as sequences sharing an identical inferred V gene, J gene, and CDR3 amino acid sequence. Percentage overlap between repertoires was computed as shared unique clonotypes divided by the size of the smaller repertoire. RTK rarefaction, the Chao1 estimator, and Recon v2.1 estimates of unobserved clonotypes were used to assess repertoire richness. Generation probabilities for all TCRbeta clonotypes obtained by the gDNA method from several donors were computed using OLGA. TCRdb holds this immuneACCESS table with in-frame rearrangements only. Some clones are missing; in checked studies, unresolved V genes explain under half, and the rest has no known cause. V and J calls and clone size are copied from that table; D and trimming were computed from the DNA. Here the sample has about 650,000 clones; just under 97% occur a single time. The ten largest make up around 0.097% of the sample.

Results the study describes overall, beyond this receptor: Pairwise subsampling led to the expectation that sequencing depth would affect the degree of clonotype sharing among donors. Clonotypes shared by all four sorted-subset donors showed higher generation probabilities than non-shared clonotypes. Estimated clonotype richness was generally larger for naive than for memory subsets. Rarefaction of sorted-subset datasets indicated incomplete sequencing despite the large sequencing depth. Across a handful of donors, around 5.4% of naive CD4, roughly 3.8% of naive CD8, around 2.5% of memory CD4, and approximately 0.4% of memory CD8 clonotypes were shared. Because the study included only a small number of donors, the genetic and exposure-history diversity represented was limited. Only blood was sampled, and tissue TCR repertoires likely differ from those in blood.

CD8 naive samples were obtained by positive selection for CCR7 among CD45RO-negative cells, yielding a CD45RA+CCR7+ population from which TemRA cells were excluded. Donors were healthy HIV-negative adults with no recently reported acute infections or vaccinations. Only Caucasian adults living in Nashville, Tennessee, USA were represented among the donors. After blood collection by leukapheresis, PBMCs were isolated using Ficoll-Histopaque density gradient centrifugation and then cryopreserved in the vapor phase of liquid nitrogen. Purity and quantity of every magnetically sorted T cell population were checked by analytical flow cytometry. Genomic DNA was isolated from every sorted fraction and measured by UV absorbance on a Nanodrop 2000c. The germline V gene yields MNHEY for CDR1 and SVGAGI for CDR2. V is pared back by 3 bases and J by 4 bases, with 7 bases lying between the germline termini. Measured from the cysteine to the phenylalanine, the CDR3 is 13 residues long. The retained sequence is limited to the CDR3, 39 bases, with the frame set at the first base.

To note about this clone: Its recognized antigen is unknown. No base-level quality is on record; no much larger clone is a single base apart.

The sequence came from a woman aged 25 to 45 in good health. The rearrangement joined TRBV6-5 to TRBJ1-5; there is no confident call for the D gene. Material for sequencing was naive CD8+ T cells sorted from blood. According to the study, the label for this sample's cell subset or site signals: CD45RA+CCR7+. The CDR3 region: CASSYTGNQPQHF. The DNA sequence is TGTGCCAGCAGTTATACGGGTAATCAGCCCCAGCATTTT.